These 5 T cell receptor beta chains share one sample of origin, sequenced in a study of graft-versus-host responses after intestinal transplantation. Here immunoSEQ multiplex PCR was the method, and the copy in TCRdb shows in-frame clones only, minus some. The sample lists more than 90,000 clones, over 85% occurring once. No antigens are known for them. Material: unstimulated CD8+ T cells sorted from spleen or lymph node cells, obtained before intestinal transplant. These receptors came from a human donor who received an intestinal transplant.

In regard to this clone: Germline is not matched at one junction end, which may reflect a read error. Other DNA variants within this sample encode the same CDR3. The chain links TRBV27 to TRBJ1-3, with TRBD1 matching over 7 bases. Germline CDR1 is MNHEY and CDR2 is SMNVEV (reference sequence). There are 19 residues in the CDR3. The CDR3 here is CASSLLNPRTGYSGNTIYF. For the CDR3, the DNA is TGTGCCAGTAGTTTACTTAACCCTCGGACAGGTTACTCTGGAAACACCATATATTTT.

Written as DNA, the CDR3 is TGTGCCAGCAGCTTGAGTCAAAATCCCGGGGAGCTGTTTTTT. Residues: CASSLSQNPGELFF. The chain links TRBV7-6 to TRBJ2-2; D call uncertain. The length of the CDR3 is 14 residues. Germline assignment: CDR1 SGHVS and CDR2 FNYEAQ. The V end lost 3 bases, the J end lost 6 bases, and 11 bases lay between the germline ends.

V gene TRBV5-1 combines with J gene TRBJ1-1; D call uncertain. Germline loops: CDR1 SGHRS, CDR2 YFSETQ. The V end was cut by 4 bases, the J end by 1 base, with 14 bases between. The CDR3 length is 15 residues. CDR3 amino acids: CASSLEWGENTEAFF. The CDR3 coding sequence is TGCGCCAGCAGCCTCGAATGGGGAGAGAACACTGAAGCTTTCTTT. Full variable domain (outside the CDR3, taken from reference TRBV5-1 and TRBJ1-1): KAGVTQTPRYLIKTRGQQVTLSCSPISGHRSVSWYQQTPGQGLQFLFEYFSETQRNKGNFPGRFSGRQFSNSRSEMNVSTLELGDSALYLCASSLEWGENTEAFFGQGTRLTVV.

The chain links TRBV5-1 to TRBJ2-7; 9 bases align to TRBD2. V lost 4 bases and J lost 4; bases outside the gene matches: 15. The CDR3 sequence is 17 residues long. Germline CDR1 and CDR2: SGHRS and YFSETQ. The CDR3 region has the DNA TGCGCCAGCAGCGCAGCGGGGGGAATCGGGCTACTTTACGAGCAGTACTTC. Its protein is CASSAAGGIGLLYEQYF.

V usage is TRBV15 and J usage is TRBJ2-5; maybe TRBD2 (6 bases). The CDR3 extends over 17 amino acids. Trimming left V 3 bases short and J 2 bases short, with 19 bases between. Germline V lookup: CDR1 LNHNV, CDR2 YYDKDF (reference sequence). CDR3 in DNA: TGTGCCACCAGCAGCCCAATAGGGACTGTACTACAAGAGACCCAGTACTTC. Its protein is CATSSPIGTVLQETQYF.